This T cell receptor (beta chain) was documented in a study of cytomegalovirus exposure and HLA in healthy donors. PCR involved 60 Vbeta and 13 Jbeta primers. The protocol was immunoSEQ multiplex PCR, while the TCRdb copy is restricted to in-frame clones and leaves out a portion. The repertoire includes 190,000 or so clones, under 85% of them detected once, and about 1.6% sits in the top ten. The sample was PBMCs. The receptor comes from a man in his fifties or sixties in good health and CMV-seronegative.

The CDR3 coding sequence is TGTGCCAGCAGTTTGGTACAGGGGTGGAATTCACCCCTCCACTTT. The encoded protein is CASSLVQGWNSPLHF. The chain uses TRBV27 and TRBJ1-6, with 7 bases matching TRBD1. CDR3 length equals 15 residues. Trimming took 3 bases from V and 7 from J; bases not matched to a gene: 6. Germline-derived CDR1 and CDR2 are MNHEY and SMNVEV (reference sequence).